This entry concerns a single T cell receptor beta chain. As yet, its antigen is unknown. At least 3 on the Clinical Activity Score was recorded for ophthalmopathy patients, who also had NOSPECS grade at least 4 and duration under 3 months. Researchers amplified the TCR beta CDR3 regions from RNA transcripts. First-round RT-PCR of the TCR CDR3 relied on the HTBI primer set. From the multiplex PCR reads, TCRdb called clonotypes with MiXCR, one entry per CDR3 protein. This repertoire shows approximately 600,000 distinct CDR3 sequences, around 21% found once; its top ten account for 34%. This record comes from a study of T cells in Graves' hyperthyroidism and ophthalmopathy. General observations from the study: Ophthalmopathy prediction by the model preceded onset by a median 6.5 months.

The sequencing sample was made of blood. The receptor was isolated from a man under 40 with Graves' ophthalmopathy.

Here the CDR3 DNA reads TGTGCCAGTAACATACCGGGACAGTCAACCGGGGAGCTGTTTTTT. Its translation is CASNIPGQSTGELFF. The rearrangement joins TRBV19 to TRBJ2-2, with TRBD1 identical over 7 bases. Germline CDR1 LNHDA, CDR2 SQIVND (reference sequence). The CDR3 covers 15 residues. The V gene end was trimmed by 7 bases and the J gene end by 5 bases; junction bases not matched to a gene: 10.